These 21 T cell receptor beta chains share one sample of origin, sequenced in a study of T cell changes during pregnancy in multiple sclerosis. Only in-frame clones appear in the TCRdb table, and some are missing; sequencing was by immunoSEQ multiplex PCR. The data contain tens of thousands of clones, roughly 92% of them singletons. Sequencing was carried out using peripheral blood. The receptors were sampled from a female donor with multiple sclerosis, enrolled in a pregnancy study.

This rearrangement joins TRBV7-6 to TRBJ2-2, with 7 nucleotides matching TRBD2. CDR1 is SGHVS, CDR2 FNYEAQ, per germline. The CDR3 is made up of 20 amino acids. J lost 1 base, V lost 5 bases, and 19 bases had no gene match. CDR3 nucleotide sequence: TGTGCCAGCAGCCAGATCGCGCTAGCGGACCCATATAGGAACACCGGGGAGCTGTTTTTT. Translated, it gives CASSQIALADPYRNTGELFF. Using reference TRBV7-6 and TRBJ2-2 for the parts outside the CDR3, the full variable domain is GAGVSQSPRYKVTKRGQDVALRCDPISGHVSLYWYRQALGQGPEFLTYFNYEAQQDKSGLPNDRFSAERPEGSISTLTIQRTEQRDSAMYRCASSQIALADPYRNTGELFFGEGSRLTVL.

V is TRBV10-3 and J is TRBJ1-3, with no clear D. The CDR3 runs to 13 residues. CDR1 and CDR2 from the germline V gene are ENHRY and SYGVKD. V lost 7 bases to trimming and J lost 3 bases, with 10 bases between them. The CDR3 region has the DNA TGTGCCATCACAGAGGGCGTTGGAAACACCATATATTTT. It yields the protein CAITEGVGNTIYF.

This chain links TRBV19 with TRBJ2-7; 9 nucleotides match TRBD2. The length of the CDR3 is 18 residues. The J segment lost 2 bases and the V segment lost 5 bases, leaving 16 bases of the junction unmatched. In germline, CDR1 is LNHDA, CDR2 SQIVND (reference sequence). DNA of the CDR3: TGTGCCAGTAGTCCCCGGGGTAGCGGGGGCGCTTTAACCTACGAGCAGTACTTC. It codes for CASSPRGSGGALTYEQYF.

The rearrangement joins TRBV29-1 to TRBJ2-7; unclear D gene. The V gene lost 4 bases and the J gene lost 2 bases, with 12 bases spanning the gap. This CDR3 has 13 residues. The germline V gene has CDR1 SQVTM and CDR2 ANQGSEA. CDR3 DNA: TGCAGCGTTGTCGTGAGGTCGACCTACGAGCAGTACTTC. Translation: CSVVVRSTYEQYF.

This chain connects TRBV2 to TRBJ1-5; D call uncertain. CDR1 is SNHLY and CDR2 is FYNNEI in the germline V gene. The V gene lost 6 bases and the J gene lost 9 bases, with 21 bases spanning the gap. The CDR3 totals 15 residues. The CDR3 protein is CASSKDSVRGTPQHF. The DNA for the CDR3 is TGTGCCAGCAGCAAAGATTCGGTACGCGGCACGCCCCAGCATTTT.

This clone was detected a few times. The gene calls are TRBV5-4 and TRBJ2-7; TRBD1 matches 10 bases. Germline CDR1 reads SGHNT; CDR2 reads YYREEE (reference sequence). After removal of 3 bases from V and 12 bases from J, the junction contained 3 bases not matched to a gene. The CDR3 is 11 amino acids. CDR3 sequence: CASSSDRGTYF. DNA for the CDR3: TGTGCCAGCAGCTCGGACAGGGGGACGTACTTC. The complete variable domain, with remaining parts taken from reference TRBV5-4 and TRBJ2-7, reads ETGVTQSPTHLIKTRGQQVTLRCSSQSGHNTVSWYQQALGQGPQFIFQYYREEENGRGNFPPRFSGLQFPNYSSELNVNALELDDSALYLCASSSDRGTYFGPGTRLTVT.

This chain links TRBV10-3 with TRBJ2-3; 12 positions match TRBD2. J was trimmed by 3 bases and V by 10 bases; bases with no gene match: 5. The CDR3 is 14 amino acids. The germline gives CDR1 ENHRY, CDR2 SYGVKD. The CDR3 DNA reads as TGTGCCACCAGGACTAGCGGGAATACAGATACGCAGTATTTT. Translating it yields CATRTSGNTDTQYF.

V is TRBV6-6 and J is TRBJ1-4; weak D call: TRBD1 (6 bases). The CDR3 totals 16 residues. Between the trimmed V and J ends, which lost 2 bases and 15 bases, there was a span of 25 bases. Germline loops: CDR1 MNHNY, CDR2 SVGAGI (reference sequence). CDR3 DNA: TGTGCCAGCAGTTACCGGCGGACAGCGGAGGCCAAAACGGTGTTTTTT. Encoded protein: CASSYRRTAEAKTVFF.

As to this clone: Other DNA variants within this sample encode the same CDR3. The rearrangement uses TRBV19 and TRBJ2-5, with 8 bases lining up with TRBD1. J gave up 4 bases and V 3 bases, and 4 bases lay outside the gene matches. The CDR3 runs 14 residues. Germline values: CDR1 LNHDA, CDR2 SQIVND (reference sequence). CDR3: CASSIGQGGETQYF. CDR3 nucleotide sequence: TGTGCCAGTAGTATCGGACAGGGAGGAGAGACCCAGTACTTC.

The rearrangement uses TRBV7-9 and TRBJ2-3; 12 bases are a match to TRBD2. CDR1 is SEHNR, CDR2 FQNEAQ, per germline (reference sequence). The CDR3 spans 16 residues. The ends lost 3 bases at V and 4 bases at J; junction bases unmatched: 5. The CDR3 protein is CASSFYLAGGSDTQYF. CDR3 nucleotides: TGTGCCAGCAGCTTCTACCTAGCGGGAGGGTCAGATACGCAGTATTTT.

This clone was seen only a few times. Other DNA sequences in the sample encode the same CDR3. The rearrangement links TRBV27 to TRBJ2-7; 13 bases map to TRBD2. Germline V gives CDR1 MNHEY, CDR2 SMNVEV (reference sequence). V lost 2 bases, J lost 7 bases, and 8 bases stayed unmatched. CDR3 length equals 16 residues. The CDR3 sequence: CASSLVLAGGPHEQYF. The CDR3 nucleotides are TGTGCCAGCAGTTTAGTACTAGCGGGAGGGCCTCATGAGCAGTACTTC.

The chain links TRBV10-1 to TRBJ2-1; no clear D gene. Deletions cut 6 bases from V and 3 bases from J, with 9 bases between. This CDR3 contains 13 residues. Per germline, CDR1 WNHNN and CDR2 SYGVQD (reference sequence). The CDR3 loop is CASSPRSYNEQFF. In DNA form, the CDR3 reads TGCGCCAGCAGCCCTCGGAGCTACAATGAGCAGTTCTTC.

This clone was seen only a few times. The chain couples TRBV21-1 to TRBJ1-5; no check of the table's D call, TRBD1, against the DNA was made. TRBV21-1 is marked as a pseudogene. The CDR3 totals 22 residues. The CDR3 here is CASSKTLTDRGRHFTSNQPQHF. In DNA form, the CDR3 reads TGTGCCAGCAGCAAGACCTTGACGGACAGGGGGCGCCACTTCACTAGCAATCAGCCCCAGCATTTT.

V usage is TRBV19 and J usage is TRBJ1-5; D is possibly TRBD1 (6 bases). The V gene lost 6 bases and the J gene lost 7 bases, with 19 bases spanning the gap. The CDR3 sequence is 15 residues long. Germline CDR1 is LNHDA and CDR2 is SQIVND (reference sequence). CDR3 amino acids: CASRPNLQGGQPQHF. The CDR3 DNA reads TGTGCCAGTAGACCAAATCTACAGGGAGGACAGCCCCAGCATTTT.

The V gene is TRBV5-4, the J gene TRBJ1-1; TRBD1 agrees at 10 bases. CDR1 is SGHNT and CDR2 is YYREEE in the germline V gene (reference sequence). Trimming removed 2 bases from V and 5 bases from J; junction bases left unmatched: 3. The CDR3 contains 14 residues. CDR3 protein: CASSLGQGVTEAFF. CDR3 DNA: TGTGCCAGCAGCTTAGGACAGGGGGTTACTGAAGCTTTCTTT.

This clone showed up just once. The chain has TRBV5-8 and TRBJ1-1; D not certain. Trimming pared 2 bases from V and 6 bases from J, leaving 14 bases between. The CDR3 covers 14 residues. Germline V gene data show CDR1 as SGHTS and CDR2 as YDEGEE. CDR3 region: CASSLGQTGSEAFF. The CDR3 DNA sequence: TGTGCCAGCAGCTTAGGGCAAACTGGGTCTGAAGCTTTCTTT.

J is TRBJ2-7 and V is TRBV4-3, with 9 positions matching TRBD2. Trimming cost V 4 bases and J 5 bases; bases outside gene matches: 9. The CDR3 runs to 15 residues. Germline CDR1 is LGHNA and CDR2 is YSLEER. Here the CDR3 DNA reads TGCGCCAGCAGCCCTACTAGACTAGCGGCTGACGAGCAGTACTTC. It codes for CASSPTRLAADEQYF.

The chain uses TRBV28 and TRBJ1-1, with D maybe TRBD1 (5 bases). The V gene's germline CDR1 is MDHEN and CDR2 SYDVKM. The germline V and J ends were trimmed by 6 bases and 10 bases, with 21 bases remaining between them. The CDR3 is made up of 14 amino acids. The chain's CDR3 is CASSLGVLIDGAFF. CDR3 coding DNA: TGTGCCAGCAGCCTAGGGGTTCTGATCGATGGAGCTTTCTTT.

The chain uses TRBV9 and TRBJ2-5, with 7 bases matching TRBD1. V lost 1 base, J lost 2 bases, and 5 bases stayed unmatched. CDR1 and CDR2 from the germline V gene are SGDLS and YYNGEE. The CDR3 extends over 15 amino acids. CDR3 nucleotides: TGTGCCAGCAGCGTATCACCGGACAGGCAAGAGACCCAGTACTTC. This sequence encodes CASSVSPDRQETQYF.

The CDR3 is CASSIGQDYGYTF. In DNA form, the CDR3 reads TGTGCCAGTAGTATAGGACAGGACTATGGCTACACCTTC. The gene calls are TRBV19 and TRBJ1-2, with TRBD1 as a possible D gene (6 bases). Germline V gene data show CDR1 as LNHDA and CDR2 as SQIVND (reference sequence). This CDR3 has 13 amino acids. V lost 1 base and J lost 3, with 6 bases in between.

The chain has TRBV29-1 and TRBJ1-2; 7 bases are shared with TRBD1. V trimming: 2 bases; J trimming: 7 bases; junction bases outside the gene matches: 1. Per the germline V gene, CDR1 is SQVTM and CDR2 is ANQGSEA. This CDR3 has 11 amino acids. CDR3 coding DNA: TGCAGCGTTGAATCAGGGGGTGGCTACACCTTC. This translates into CSVESGGGYTF.